Each of the 22 T cell receptor beta chains below was sequenced from the same sample in a study of tumour-infiltrating T cells in Burkitt lymphoma (dated by TCRdb to about 2020). The library was prepared using the immunoSEQ multiplex PCR assay. Drawn from immuneACCESS, this table holds only the in-frame rearrangements with V and J called that TCRdb kept. Clones are partly lost; checked studies trace under half to an unresolved V gene and leave the rest unexplained. The sample includes 4,000 to 5,000 clones, with roughly a quarter observed a single time. The ten largest clones add up to less than 30% of the sample. The sample consisted of tumor tissue. These receptors were collected from a human donor with diffuse large B-cell lymphoma.

The table lists this clone with a count of one. The rearrangement uses TRBV9 and TRBJ1-2; D is undetermined. The CDR3 spans 11 residues. CDR1 and CDR2 from the germline V gene are SGDLS and YYNGEE. V dropped 5 bases and J dropped 8 bases, with 10 bases sitting between them. The chain's CDR3 is CASRAAGGYTF. The CDR3 DNA reads as TGTGCCAGCAGGGCCGCCGGCGGCTACACCTTC.

The chain is built from TRBV9 and TRBJ2-1; maybe TRBD2 (6 bases). Germline V lookup: CDR1 SGDLS, CDR2 YYNGEE. V lost 0 bases, J lost 8 bases, and 12 bases lay in between. The CDR3 covers 14 residues. CDR3 sequence reads: CASSVEGRYDEQFF. CDR3 nucleotide sequence: TGTGCCAGCAGCGTAGAAGGGAGGTACGATGAGCAGTTCTTC.

The chain has TRBV5-1 and TRBJ2-7; perhaps TRBD1 as D (6 bases). V was trimmed by 1 base and J by 1 base, leaving 9 bases between them. Germline V gene data show CDR1 as SGHRS and CDR2 as YFSETQ. This CDR3 contains 14 residues. The CDR3 DNA follows: TGCGCCAGCAGCTTGACAGGGCCGTCCTACGAGCAGTACTTC. Translating gives CASSLTGPSYEQYF.

This sequence joins TRBV18 and TRBJ1-4; D is uncertain. The CDR3 covers 15 residues. V shed 0 bases and J shed 7 bases, with 12 bases lying between them. CDR1 is KGHSH, CDR2 LQKENI, per germline. The CDR3: CASSPPARDGEKLFF. The CDR3 DNA reads TGTGCCAGCTCACCACCGGCAAGGGATGGTGAAAAACTGTTTTTT.

The CDR3 is CASSVEWNTEAFF. CDR3 nucleotides: TGTGCCAGCAGCGTAGAATGGAACACTGAAGCTTTCTTT. The V call is TRBV9, the J call TRBJ1-1; D remains unclear. The CDR3 consists of 13 residues. The V end was cut by 0 bases, the J end by 1 base, with 4 bases between. CDR1 is SGDLS, CDR2 YYNGEE, per germline. Looking up the rest from reference TRBV9 and TRBJ1-1 gives the full variable domain: DSGVTQTPKHLITATGQRVTLRCSPRSGDLSVYWYQQSLDQGLQFLIQYYNGEERAKGNILERFSAQQFPDLHSELNLSSLELGDSALYFCASSVEWNTEAFFGQGTRLTVV.

This chain connects TRBV7-8 to TRBJ1-6, with D perhaps TRBD1 (6 bases). V was pared by 0 bases and J by 7 bases, with 13 bases between. This CDR3 comprises 16 residues. Germline V CDR1 and CDR2: SGHVS, FQNEAQ. As DNA, the CDR3 is TGTGCCAGCAGCTTAGCGGGGACATTAGGGAATTCACCCCTCCACTTT. The encoded protein is CASSLAGTLGNSPLHF.

The J gene is TRBJ1-2, the V gene TRBV7-9; possibly TRBD1 for D (5 bases). Germline CDR1 is SEHNR and CDR2 is FQNEAQ (reference sequence). The CDR3 runs to 13 residues. Trimming removed 4 bases at V and 7 bases at J, with 13 bases between. Here the CDR3 reads CASSSGPGGGYTF. CDR3 in DNA: TGTGCCAGCAGCTCGGGGCCCGGAGGTGGCTACACCTTC. Together with reference TRBV7-9 and TRBJ1-2, the CDR3 gives the full variable domain: DTGVSQNPRHKITKRGQNVTFRCDPISEHNRLYWYRQTLGQGPEFLTYFQNEAQLEKSRLLSDRFSAERPKGSFSTLEIQRTEQGDSAMYLCASSSGPGGGYTFGSGTRLTVV.

The chain couples TRBV2 to TRBJ2-7; D remains ambiguous. The CDR3 runs 13 residues. Trimming pared 7 bases from V and 1 base from J, leaving 11 bases between. CDR1 and CDR2 (germline): SNHLY, FYNNEI. DNA for the CDR3: TGTGCCAGCAATGATGGCAGATCCTACGAGCAGTACTTC. As protein: CASNDGRSYEQYF.

The chain's CDR3 is CASSPTWTFNYGYTF. DNA of the CDR3: TGTGCCAGCAGCCCAACCTGGACCTTTAACTATGGCTACACCTTC. V and J are TRBV28 and TRBJ1-2, with D unclear. CDR3 length equals 15 residues. Germline V gene sequence: CDR1 MDHEN, CDR2 SYDVKM. V was cut by 6 bases and J by 1 base, with 15 bases left in between.

The V gene is TRBV14, the J gene TRBJ2-3; TRBD1 agrees at 8 bases. The CDR3 covers 16 residues. V shed 3 bases, J shed 3 bases, and the junction held 8 bases outside the gene matches. CDR1 and CDR2 from the germline V gene are SGHDN and FVKESK. Written as DNA, the CDR3 is TGTGCCAGCAGCCATCGGACAGGGAAGGGGACAGATACGCAGTATTTT. Amino acid sequence: CASSHRTGKGTDTQYF. Full variable domain (outside the CDR3, taken from reference TRBV14 and TRBJ2-3): EAGVTQFPSHSVIEKGQTVTLRCDPISGHDNLYWYRRVMGKEIKFLLHFVKESKQDESGMPNNRFLAERTGGTYSTLKVQPAELEDSGVYFCASSHRTGKGTDTQYFGPGTRLTVL.

This chain links TRBV4-3 with TRBJ2-3, with D possibly called TRBD1 or TRBD2 (7 bases each). The CDR3 runs to 17 residues. Germline CDR1 and CDR2: LGHNA and YSLEER. V dropped 4 bases and J dropped 4 bases, with 21 bases sitting between them. The CDR3 sequence: CASSLGRGSGGADTQYF. CDR3 coding DNA: TGCGCCAGCAGCCTCGGACGGGGGTCAGGGGGGGCAGATACGCAGTATTTT.

Only a few counts were recorded for this clone. The chain is built from TRBV11-3 and TRBJ2-2; 9 bases match TRBD1. Looked up from germline, CDR1 is SGHNT and CDR2 is YENEEA. CDR3 length equals 15 residues. Trimming removed 4 bases from V and 6 bases from J; junction bases left unmatched: 6. In DNA, the CDR3 is TGTGCCAGCAGCTACCACAGACAGGGGGCCGGGGAGCTGTTTTTT. It translates to CASSYHRQGAGELFF.

This CDR3 is CASSPPGAHETQYF. The CDR3 DNA is TGTGCCAGCTCACCGCCAGGGGCGCATGAGACCCAGTACTTC. The chain uses TRBV18 and TRBJ2-5; D is possibly TRBD1 (6 bases). The CDR3 has 14 residues. Between the trimmed V and J ends, which lost 3 bases and 5 bases, there was a span of 13 bases. CDR1 and CDR2 (germline): KGHSH, LQKENI.

Only a few counts were recorded for this clone. The V and J genes are TRBV27 and TRBJ1-2, with 7 bases matching TRBD1. The germline gives CDR1 MNHEY, CDR2 SMNVEV (reference sequence). CDR3 length: 12 amino acids. The V and J ends lost 5 bases and 7 bases, in that order; junction bases with no gene match: 4. The CDR3 spells CASSETGFGYTF. CDR3 coding DNA: TGTGCCAGCAGTGAGACAGGGTTTGGCTACACCTTC.

This clone was picked up a small number of times. The chain couples TRBV7-8 to TRBJ1-2; D might be TRBD1 (5 bases). The CDR3 runs to 14 residues. Per germline, CDR1 SGHVS and CDR2 FQNEAQ. V was cut by 1 base and J by 6 bases, with 12 bases left in between. CDR3 bases: TGTGCCAGCAGCTTAGGCAGGGTAGTCGATGGCTACACCTTC. Translated, it gives CASSLGRVVDGYTF.

The table lists this clone with a few counts. This chain joins TRBV7-3 and TRBJ2-7; 7 positions match TRBD1. The CDR3 has 14 amino acids. CDR1 SGHTA and CDR2 FQGTGA come from the germline V gene. With V trimmed by 0 bases and J by 4 bases, 3 bases remained unmatched. The DNA for the CDR3 is TGTGCCAGCAGCTTAACAGGGGGCCGGTACGAGCAGTACTTC. Translating it yields CASSLTGGRYEQYF.

Only a few counts were recorded for this clone. This chain uses TRBV11-2 with TRBJ1-2; maybe TRBD1 (6 bases). V was clipped by 4 bases and J by 3 bases, with 9 bases between them. Germline V lookup: CDR1 SGHAT, CDR2 FQNNGV. This CDR3 contains 13 residues. CDR3 protein: CASSWGRDYGYTF. CDR3 nucleotides: TGTGCCAGCAGCTGGGGGCGGGACTATGGCTACACCTTC.

The chain links TRBV7-9 to TRBJ1-2; 9 bases are shared with TRBD1. The CDR3 length is 15 residues. CDR1 is SEHNR, CDR2 FQNEAQ, per germline (reference sequence). V trimming: 5 bases; J trimming: 4 bases; junction bases outside the gene matches: 8. The CDR3 sequence is CASSLNRGLRYGYTF. CDR3 sequence (DNA): TGTGCCAGCAGCCTGAACAGGGGGCTCCGCTATGGCTACACCTTC.

The chain couples TRBV27 to TRBJ2-7, with 7 bases that match TRBD1. Trimming at V came to 3 bases and at J to 2 bases, leaving 1 base not matched to a gene. The CDR3 runs 13 residues. The germline V gene encodes CDR1 MNHEY and CDR2 SMNVEV (reference sequence). The CDR3 spells CASSLGQTYEQYF. The CDR3 nucleotides are TGTGCCAGCAGTTTGGGACAGACCTACGAGCAGTACTTC.

The chain combines TRBV4-1 with TRBJ1-5; D remains unclear. This CDR3 has 15 residues. Germline V gives CDR1 MGHRA, CDR2 YSYEKL. V was clipped by 3 bases and J by 0 bases, with 9 bases between them. CDR3 coding DNA: TGCGCCAGCAGCCATCCCGACATTAGCAATCAGCCCCAGCATTTT. It codes for CASSHPDISNQPQHF.

This clone showed up just a few times. This sequence joins TRBV6-5 and TRBJ2-1, with 7 bases identical to TRBD2. This CDR3 spans 14 amino acids. Germline V gene sequence: CDR1 MNHEY, CDR2 SVGAGI. Losses at the gene ends were 6 bases for V and 2 bases for J; bases not matched to a gene: 4. CDR3 protein: CASSPGTTYNEQFF. Here the CDR3 DNA reads TGTGCCAGCAGCCCCGGGACTACCTACAATGAGCAGTTCTTC.

The rearrangement uses TRBV7-9 and TRBJ1-5, with 7 bases fitting TRBD1. There are 11 residues in the CDR3. Germline-derived CDR1 and CDR2 are SEHNR and FQNEAQ (reference sequence). V was pared by 5 bases and J by 11 bases, with 3 bases of the junction left unmatched. CDR3 nucleotide sequence: TGTGCCAGCAGCCTCGGACAGGCCCAGCATTTT. It codes for CASSLGQAQHF.